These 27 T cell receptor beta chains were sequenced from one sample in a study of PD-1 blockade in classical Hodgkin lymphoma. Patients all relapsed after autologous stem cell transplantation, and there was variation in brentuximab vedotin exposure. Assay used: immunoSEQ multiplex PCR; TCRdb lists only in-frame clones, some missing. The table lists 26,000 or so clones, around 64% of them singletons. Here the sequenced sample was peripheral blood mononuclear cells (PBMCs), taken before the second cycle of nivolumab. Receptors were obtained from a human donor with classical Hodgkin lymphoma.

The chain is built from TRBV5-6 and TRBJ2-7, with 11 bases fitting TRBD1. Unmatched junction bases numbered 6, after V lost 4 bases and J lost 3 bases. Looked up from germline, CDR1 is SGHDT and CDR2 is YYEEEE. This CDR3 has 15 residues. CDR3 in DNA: TGTGCCAGCAGCAGAACCGGGACAGGGGGCTACGAGCAGTACTTC. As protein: CASSRTGTGGYEQYF.

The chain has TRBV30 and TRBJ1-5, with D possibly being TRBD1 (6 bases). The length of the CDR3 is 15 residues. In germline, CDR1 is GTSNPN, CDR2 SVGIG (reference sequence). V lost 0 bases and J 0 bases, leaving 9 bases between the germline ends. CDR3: CAWSVGQYSNQPQHF. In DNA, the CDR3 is TGTGCCTGGAGTGTAGGACAGTATAGCAATCAGCCCCAGCATTTT. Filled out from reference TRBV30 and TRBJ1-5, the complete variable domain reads SQTIHQWPATLVQPVGSPLSLECTVEGTSNPNLYWYRQAAGRGLQLLFYSVGIGQISSEVPQNLSASRPQDRQFILSSKKLLLSDSGFYLCAWSVGQYSNQPQHFGDGTRLSIL.

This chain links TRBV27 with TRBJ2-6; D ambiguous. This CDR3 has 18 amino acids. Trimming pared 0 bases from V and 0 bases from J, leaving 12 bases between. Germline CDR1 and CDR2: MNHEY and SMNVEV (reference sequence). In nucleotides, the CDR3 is TGTGCCAGCAGTTTATCCGCAGGCCATAGCTCTGGGGCCAACGTCCTGACTTTC. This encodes CASSLSAGHSSGANVLTF.

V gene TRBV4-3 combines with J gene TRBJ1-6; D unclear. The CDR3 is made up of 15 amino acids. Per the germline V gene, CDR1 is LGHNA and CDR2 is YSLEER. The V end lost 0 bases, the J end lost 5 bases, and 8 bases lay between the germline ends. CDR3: CASSQDGLNNSPLHF. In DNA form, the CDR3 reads TGCGCCAGCAGCCAAGATGGACTGAATAATTCACCCCTCCACTTT.

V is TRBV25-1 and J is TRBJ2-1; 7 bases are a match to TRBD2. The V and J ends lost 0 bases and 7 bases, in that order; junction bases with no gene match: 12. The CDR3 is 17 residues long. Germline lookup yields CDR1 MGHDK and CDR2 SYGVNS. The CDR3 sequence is CASSEYPSGTGRNEQFF. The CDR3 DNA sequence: TGTGCCAGCAGTGAATATCCCAGCGGGACCGGCCGGAATGAGCAGTTCTTC.

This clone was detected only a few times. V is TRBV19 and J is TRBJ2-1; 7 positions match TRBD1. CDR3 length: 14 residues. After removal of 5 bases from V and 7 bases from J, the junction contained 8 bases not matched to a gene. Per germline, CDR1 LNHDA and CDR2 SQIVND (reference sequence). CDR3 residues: CASSSYRGGNEQFF. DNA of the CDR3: TGTGCCAGTAGTTCCTACAGGGGTGGGAATGAGCAGTTCTTC.

The CDR3 DNA reads as TGTGCCAGCAGCTTAGAAAACCCCTACGAGCAGTACTTC. It is translated as CASSLENPYEQYF. The rearrangement links TRBV11-2 to TRBJ2-7; D ambiguous. Trimming cost V 0 bases and J 2 bases, with 5 bases left between them. Germline lookup yields CDR1 SGHAT and CDR2 FQNNGV. The CDR3 length is 13 residues.

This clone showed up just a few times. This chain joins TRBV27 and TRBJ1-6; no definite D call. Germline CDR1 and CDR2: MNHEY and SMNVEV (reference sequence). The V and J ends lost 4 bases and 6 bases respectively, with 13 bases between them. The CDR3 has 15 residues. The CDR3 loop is CASSSASGPNSPLHF. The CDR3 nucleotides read TGTGCCAGCAGTTCAGCCTCTGGTCCTAATTCACCCCTCCACTTT.

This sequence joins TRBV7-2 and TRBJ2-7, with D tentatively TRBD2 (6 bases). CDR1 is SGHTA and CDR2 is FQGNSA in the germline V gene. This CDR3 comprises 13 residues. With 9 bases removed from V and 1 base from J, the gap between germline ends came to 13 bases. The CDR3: CASRDFNSYEQYF. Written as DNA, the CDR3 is TGTGCCAGTAGGGACTTTAATTCCTACGAGCAGTACTTC.

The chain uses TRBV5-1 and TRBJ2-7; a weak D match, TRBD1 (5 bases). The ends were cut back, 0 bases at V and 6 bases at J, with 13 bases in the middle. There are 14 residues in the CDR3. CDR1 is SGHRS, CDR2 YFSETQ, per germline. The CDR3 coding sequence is TGCGCCAGCAGCTTGGGTGGCCCCCAGGGCGAGCAGTACTTC. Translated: CASSLGGPQGEQYF.

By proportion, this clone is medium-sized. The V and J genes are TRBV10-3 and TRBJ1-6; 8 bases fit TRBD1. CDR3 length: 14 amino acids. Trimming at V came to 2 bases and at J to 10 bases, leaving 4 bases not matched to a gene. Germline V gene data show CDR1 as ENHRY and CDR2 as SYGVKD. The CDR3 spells CAISEAGGESPLHF. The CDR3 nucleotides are TGTGCCATCAGTGAGGCAGGGGGCGAGTCACCCCTCCACTTT.

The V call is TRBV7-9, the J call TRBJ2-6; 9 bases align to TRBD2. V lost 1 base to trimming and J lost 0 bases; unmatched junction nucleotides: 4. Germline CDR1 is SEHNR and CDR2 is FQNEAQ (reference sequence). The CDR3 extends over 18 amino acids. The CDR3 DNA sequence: TGTGCCAGCAGCTTAGAGCGGGGGGCGAGCTCTGGGGCCAACGTCCTGACTTTC. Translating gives CASSLERGASSGANVLTF.

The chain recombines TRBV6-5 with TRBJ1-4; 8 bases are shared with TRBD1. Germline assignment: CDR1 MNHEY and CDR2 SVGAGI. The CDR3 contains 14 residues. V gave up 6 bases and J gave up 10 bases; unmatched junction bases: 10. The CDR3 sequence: CASRPTGVVGKLFF. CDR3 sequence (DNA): TGTGCCAGCAGGCCGACAGGGGTCGTGGGAAAACTGTTTTTT.

The CDR3 DNA sequence: TGTGCCAGTAGTCTGAGACTAGCGGCCGATGAGCAGTTCTTC. It encodes CASSLRLAADEQFF. This rearrangement joins TRBV19 to TRBJ2-1, with 9 positions matching TRBD2. Germline CDR1 LNHDA, CDR2 SQIVND (reference sequence). The CDR3 consists of 14 residues. The V and J ends lost 5 bases and 8 bases, in that order; junction bases with no gene match: 7. Full variable domain (rest looked up from reference TRBV19 and TRBJ2-1): DGGITQSPKYLFRKEGQNVTLSCEQNLNHDAMYWYRQDPGQGLRLIYYSQIVNDFQKGDIAEGYSVSREKKESFPLTVTSAQKNPTAFYLCASSLRLAADEQFFGPGTRLTVL.

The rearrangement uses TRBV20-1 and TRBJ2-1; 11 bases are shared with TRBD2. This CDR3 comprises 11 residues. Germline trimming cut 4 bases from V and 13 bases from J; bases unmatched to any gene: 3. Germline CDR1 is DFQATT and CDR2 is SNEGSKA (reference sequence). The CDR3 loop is CSATLAGDQFF. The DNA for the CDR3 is TGCAGTGCTACACTAGCGGGAGATCAGTTCTTC.

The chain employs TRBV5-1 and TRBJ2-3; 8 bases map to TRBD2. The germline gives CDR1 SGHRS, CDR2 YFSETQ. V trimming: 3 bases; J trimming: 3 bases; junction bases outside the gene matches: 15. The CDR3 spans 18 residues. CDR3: CASSSRGGSGERTDTQYF. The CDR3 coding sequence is TGCGCCAGCAGCTCACGGGGTGGTAGCGGGGAAAGGACAGATACGCAGTATTTT. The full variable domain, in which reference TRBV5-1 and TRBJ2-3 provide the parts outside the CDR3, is KAGVTQTPRYLIKTRGQQVTLSCSPISGHRSVSWYQQTPGQGLQFLFEYFSETQRNKGNFPGRFSGRQFSNSRSEMNVSTLELGDSALYLCASSSRGGSGERTDTQYFGPGTRLTVL.

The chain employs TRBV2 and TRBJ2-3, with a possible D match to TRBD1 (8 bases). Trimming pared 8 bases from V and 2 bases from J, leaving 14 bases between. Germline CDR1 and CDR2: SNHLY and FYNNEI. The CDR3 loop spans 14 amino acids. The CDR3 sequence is CASGRDRPTDTQYF. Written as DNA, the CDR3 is TGTGCCAGCGGGAGGGACAGGCCCACAGATACGCAGTATTTT. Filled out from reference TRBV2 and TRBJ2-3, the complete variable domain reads EPEVTQTPSHQVTQMGQEVILRCVPISNHLYFYWYRQILGQKVEFLVSFYNNEISEKSEIFDDQFSVERPDGSNFTLKIRSTKLEDSAMYFCASGRDRPTDTQYFGPGTRLTVL.

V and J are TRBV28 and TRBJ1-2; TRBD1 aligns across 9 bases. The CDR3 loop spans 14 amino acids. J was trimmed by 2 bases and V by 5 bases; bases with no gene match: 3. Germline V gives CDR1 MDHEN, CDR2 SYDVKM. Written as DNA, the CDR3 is TGTGCCAGCAGTCCCGGGACAGGGAACTATGGCTACACCTTC. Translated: CASSPGTGNYGYTF.

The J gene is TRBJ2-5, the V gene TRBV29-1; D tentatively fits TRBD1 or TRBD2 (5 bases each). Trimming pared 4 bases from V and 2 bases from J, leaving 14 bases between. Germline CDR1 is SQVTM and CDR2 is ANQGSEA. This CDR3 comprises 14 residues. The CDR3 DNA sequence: TGCAGCGTTGGGCGAGCGTGGGGGCAAGAGACCCAGTACTTC. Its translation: CSVGRAWGQETQYF.

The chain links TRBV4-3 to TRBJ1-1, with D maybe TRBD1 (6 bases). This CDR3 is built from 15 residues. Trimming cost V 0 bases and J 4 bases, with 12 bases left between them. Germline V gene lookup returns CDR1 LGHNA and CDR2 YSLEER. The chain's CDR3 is CASSQDPGAVTEAFF. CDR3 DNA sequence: TGCGCCAGCAGCCAAGATCCGGGGGCCGTCACTGAAGCTTTCTTT.

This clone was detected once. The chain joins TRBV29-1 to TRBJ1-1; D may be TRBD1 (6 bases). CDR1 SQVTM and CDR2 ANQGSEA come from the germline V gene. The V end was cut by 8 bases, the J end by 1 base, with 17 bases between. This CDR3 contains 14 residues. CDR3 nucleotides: TGCAGCACGAGAAGGGGCAGGGGGAACACTGAAGCTTTCTTT. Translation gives CSTRRGRGNTEAFF.

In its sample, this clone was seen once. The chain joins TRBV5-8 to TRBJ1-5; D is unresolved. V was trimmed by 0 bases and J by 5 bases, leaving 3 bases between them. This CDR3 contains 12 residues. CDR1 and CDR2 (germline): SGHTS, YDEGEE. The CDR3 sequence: CASSLGYQPQHF. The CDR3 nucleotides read TGTGCCAGCAGCTTGGGTTATCAGCCCCAGCATTTT.

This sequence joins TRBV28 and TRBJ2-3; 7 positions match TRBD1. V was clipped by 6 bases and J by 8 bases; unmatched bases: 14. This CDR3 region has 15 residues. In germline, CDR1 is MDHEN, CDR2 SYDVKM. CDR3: CASREDRSLSATQYF. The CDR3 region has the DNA TGTGCCAGCAGAGAGGACAGGAGTTTGTCTGCTACGCAGTATTTT.

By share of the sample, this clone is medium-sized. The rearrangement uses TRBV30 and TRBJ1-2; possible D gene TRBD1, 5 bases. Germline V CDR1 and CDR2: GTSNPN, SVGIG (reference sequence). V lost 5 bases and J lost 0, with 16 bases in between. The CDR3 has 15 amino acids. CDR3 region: CAWGLRDGANYGYTF. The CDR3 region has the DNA TGTGCCTGGGGACTAAGGGACGGAGCTAACTATGGCTACACCTTC.

The CDR3 region has the DNA TGTGCCAGCAGCCGGACCCGGGGGTATGGCTACACCTTC. This sequence encodes CASSRTRGYGYTF. The chain uses TRBV7-3 and TRBJ1-2, with a weak D call TRBD1 (5 bases). The V end was cut by 5 bases, the J end by 5 bases, with 12 bases between. This CDR3 contains 13 residues. The V gene's germline CDR1 is SGHTA and CDR2 FQGTGA.

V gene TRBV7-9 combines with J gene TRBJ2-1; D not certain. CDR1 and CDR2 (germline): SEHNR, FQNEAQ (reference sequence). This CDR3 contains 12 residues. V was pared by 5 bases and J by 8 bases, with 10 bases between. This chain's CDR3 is CASSDPQHEQFF. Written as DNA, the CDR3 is TGTGCCAGCAGCGATCCTCAACATGAGCAGTTCTTC. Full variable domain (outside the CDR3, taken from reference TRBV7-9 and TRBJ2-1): DTGVSQNPRHKITKRGQNVTFRCDPISEHNRLYWYRQTLGQGPEFLTYFQNEAQLEKSRLLSDRFSAERPKGSFSTLEIQRTEQGDSAMYLCASSDPQHEQFFGPGTRLTVL.

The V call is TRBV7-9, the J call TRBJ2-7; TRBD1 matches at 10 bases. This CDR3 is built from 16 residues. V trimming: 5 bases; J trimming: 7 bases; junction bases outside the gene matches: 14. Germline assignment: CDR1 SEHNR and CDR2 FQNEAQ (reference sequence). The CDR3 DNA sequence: TGTGCCAGCAGCCGCCACCGGACAGGGGGGTATGAAGAGCAGTACTTC. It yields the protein CASSRHRTGGYEEQYF.